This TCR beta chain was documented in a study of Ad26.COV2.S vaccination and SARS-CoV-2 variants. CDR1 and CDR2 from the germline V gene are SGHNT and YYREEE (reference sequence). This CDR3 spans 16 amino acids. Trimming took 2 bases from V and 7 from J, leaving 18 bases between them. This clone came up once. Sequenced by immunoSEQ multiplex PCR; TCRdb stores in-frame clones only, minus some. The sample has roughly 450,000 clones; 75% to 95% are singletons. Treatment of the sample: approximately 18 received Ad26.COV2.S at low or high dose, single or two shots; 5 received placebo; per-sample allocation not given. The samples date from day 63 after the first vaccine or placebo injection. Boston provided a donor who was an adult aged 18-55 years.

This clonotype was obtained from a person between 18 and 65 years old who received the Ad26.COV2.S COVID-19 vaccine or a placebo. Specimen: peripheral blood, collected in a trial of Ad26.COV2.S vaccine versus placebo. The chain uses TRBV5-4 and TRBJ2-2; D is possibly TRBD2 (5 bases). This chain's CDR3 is CASSFGNRAVGGELFF. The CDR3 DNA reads TGTGCCAGCAGCTTCGGGAACAGAGCGGTAGGCGGGGAGCTGTTTTTT.